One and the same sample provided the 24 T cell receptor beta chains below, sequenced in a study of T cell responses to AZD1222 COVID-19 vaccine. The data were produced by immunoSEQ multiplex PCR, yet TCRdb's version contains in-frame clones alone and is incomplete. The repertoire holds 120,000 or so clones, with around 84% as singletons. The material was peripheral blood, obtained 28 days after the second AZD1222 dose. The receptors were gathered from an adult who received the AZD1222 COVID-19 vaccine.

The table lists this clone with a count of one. The CDR3 reads CSASGGQSNSPLHF. The CDR3 coding sequence is TGCAGTGCTAGTGGGGGACAGTCTAATTCACCCCTCCACTTT. This chain links TRBV20-1 with TRBJ1-6; 7 positions agree with TRBD1. Germline CDR1 reads DFQATT; CDR2 reads SNEGSKA (reference sequence). J was trimmed by 6 bases and V by 3 bases; bases with no gene match: 5. There are 14 residues in the CDR3.

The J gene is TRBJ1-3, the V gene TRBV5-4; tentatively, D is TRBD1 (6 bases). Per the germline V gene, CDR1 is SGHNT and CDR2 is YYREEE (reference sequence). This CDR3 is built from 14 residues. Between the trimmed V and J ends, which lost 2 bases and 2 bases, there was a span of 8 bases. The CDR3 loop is CASSLQGAGNTIYF. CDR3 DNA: TGTGCCAGCAGCTTACAGGGTGCTGGAAACACCATATATTTT.

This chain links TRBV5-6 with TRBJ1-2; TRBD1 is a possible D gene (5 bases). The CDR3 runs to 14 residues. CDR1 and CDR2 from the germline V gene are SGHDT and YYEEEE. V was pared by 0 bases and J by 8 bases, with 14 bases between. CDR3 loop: CASSLDFQGGGYTF. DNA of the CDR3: TGTGCCAGCAGCTTGGATTTTCAGGGTGGCGGCTACACCTTC.

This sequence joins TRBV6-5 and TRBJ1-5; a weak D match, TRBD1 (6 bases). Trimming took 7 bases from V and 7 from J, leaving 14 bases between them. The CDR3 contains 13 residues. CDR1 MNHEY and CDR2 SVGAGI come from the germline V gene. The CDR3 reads CASTTGLIQPQHF. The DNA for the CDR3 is TGTGCCAGCACTACAGGGTTGATACAGCCCCAGCATTTT.

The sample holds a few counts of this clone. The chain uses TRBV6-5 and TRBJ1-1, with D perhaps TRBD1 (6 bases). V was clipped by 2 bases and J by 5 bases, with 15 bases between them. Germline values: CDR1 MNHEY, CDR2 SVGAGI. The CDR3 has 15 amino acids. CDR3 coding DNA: TGTGCCAGCAGTTACGTCCTTACAGGGAGGACTGAAGCTTTCTTT. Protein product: CASSYVLTGRTEAFF.

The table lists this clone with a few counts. CDR3 DNA: TGTGCCAGCAGCTTGCTGGCGGGGACAGGGGGCAATCAGCCCCAGCATTTT. It is translated as CASSLLAGTGGNQPQHF. The rearrangement joins TRBV5-5 to TRBJ1-5, with TRBD1 matching 10 bases. J lost 2 bases, V lost 1 base, and 6 bases had no gene match. This CDR3 spans 17 amino acids. The germline gives CDR1 SGHKS, CDR2 YYEKEE (reference sequence).

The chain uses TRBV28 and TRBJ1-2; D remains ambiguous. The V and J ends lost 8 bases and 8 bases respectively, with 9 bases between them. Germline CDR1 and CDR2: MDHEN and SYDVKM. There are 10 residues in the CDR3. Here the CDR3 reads CASGREGYTF. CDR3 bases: TGTGCCAGCGGGCGGGAAGGCTACACCTTC.

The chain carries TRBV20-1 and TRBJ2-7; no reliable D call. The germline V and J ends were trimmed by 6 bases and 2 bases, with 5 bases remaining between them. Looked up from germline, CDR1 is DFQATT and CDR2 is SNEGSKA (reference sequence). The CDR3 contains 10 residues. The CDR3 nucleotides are TGCAGTGCGGGCACCTACGAGCAGTACTTC. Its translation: CSAGTYEQYF.

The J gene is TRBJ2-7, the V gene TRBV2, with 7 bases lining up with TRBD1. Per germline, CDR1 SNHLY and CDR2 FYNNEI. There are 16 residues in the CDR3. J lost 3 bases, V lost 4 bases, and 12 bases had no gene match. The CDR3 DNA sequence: TGTGCCAGCAGTGCCGGGACAGCCCGAGAAGGCTACGAGCAGTACTTC. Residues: CASSAGTAREGYEQYF.

The CDR3 nucleotides are TGTGCCAGCAATCTGGACAGTTATGGCTACACCTTC. It is translated as CASNLDSYGYTF. The V call is TRBV28, the J call TRBJ1-2; D may be TRBD1 (6 bases). This CDR3 region has 12 residues. Germline V gene sequence: CDR1 MDHEN, CDR2 SYDVKM. Between the trimmed V and J ends, which lost 7 bases and 5 bases, there was a span of 11 bases.

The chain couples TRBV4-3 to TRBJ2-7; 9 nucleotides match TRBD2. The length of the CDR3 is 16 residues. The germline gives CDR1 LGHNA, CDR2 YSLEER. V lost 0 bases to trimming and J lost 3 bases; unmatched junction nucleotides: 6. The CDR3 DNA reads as TGCGCCAGCAGCCAAGATCCTAGCGGGGCAAACTACGAGCAGTACTTC. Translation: CASSQDPSGANYEQYF.

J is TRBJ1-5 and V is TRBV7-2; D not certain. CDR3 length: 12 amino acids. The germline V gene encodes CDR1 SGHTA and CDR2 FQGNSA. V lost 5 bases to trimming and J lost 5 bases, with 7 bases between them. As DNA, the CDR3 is TGTGCCAGCAGCCGATTCGATCAGCCCCAGCATTTT. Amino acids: CASSRFDQPQHF.

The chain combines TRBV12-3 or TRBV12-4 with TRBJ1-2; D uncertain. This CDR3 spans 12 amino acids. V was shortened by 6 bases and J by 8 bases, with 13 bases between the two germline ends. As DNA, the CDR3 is TGTGCCAGCAGCCCCAGGACCAGCGGCTACACCTTC. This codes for CASSPRTSGYTF.

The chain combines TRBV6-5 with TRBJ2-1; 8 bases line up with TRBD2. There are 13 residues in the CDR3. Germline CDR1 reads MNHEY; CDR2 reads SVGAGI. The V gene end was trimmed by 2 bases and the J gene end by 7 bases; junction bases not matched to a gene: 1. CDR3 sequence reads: CASSYAGGNEQFF. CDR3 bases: TGTGCCAGCAGTTACGCGGGGGGTAATGAGCAGTTCTTC.

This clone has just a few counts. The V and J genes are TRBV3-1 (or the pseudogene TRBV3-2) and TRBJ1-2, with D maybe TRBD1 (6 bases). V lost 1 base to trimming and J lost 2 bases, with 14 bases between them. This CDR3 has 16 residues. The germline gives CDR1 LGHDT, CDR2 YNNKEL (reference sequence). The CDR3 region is CASSQVSQGRNYGYTF. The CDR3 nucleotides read TGTGCCAGCAGCCAAGTCTCCCAGGGGCGCAACTATGGCTACACCTTC.

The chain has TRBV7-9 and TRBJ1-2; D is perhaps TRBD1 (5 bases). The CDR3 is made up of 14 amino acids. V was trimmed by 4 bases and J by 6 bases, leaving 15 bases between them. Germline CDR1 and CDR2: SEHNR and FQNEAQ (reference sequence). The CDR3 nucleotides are TGTGCCAGCAGCTCCTTACCAGGGCTGGATGGCTACACCTTC. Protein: CASSSLPGLDGYTF.

The CDR3 reads CASSPDRDEKLFF. For the CDR3, the DNA is TGTGCCAGCAGCCCGGACAGGGACGAAAAACTGTTTTTT. The V and J genes are TRBV14 and TRBJ1-4; 8 nucleotides match TRBD1. The germline V gene has CDR1 SGHDN and CDR2 FVKESK. This CDR3 region has 13 residues. The V segment lost 4 bases and the J segment 8 bases; nucleotides outside the gene matches: 3. Full variable domain (missing parts from reference TRBV14 and TRBJ1-4): EAGVTQFPSHSVIEKGQTVTLRCDPISGHDNLYWYRRVMGKEIKFLLHFVKESKQDESGMPNNRFLAERTGGTYSTLKVQPAELEDSGVYFCASSPDRDEKLFFGSGTQLSVL.

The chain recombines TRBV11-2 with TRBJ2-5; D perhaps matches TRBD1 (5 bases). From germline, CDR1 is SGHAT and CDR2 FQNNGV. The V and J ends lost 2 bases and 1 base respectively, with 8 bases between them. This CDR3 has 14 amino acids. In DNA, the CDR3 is TGTGCCAGCAGCTTAAATAGGGGCCAAGAGACCCAGTACTTC. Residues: CASSLNRGQETQYF.

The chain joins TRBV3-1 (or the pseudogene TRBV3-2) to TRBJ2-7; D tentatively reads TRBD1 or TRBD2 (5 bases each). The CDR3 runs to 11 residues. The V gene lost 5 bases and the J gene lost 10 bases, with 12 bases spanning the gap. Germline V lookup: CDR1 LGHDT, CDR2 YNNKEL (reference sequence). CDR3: CASSAPGPQYF. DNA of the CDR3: TGTGCCAGCAGCGCCCCGGGACCACAGTACTTC.

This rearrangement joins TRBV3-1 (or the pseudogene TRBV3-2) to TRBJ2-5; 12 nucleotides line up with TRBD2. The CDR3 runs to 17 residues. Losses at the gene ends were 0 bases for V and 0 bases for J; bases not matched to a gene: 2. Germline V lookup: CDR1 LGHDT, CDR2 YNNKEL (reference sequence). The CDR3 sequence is CASSQEWTSGDQETQYF. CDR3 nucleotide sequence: TGTGCCAGCAGCCAAGAATGGACTAGCGGGGACCAAGAGACCCAGTACTTC.

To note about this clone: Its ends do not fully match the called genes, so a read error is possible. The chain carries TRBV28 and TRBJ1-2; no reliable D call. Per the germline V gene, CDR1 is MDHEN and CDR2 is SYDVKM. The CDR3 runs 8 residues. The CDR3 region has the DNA TGTGCCAGCAGTTATGGGGAGTTC. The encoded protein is CASSYGEF.

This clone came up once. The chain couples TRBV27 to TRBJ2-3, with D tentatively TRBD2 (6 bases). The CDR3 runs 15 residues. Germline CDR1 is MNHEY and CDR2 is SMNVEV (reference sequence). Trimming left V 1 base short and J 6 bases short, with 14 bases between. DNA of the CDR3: TGTGCCAGCAGTTTATGGACGGCTGGGGGGGATACGCAGTATTTT. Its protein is CASSLWTAGGDTQYF.

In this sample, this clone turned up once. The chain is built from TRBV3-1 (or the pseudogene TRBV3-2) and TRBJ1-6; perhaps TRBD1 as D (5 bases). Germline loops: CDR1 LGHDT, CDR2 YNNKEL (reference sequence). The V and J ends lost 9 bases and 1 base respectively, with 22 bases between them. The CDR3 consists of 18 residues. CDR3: CARRGAGRRGSYNSPLHF. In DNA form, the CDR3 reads TGTGCCAGACGCGGGGCAGGGCGCCGGGGGTCCTATAATTCACCCCTCCACTTT.

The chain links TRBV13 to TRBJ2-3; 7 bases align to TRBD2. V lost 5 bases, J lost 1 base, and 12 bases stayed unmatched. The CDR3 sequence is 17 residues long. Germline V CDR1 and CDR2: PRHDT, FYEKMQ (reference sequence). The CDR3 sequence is CASSQARWTRGTDTQYF. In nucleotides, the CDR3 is TGTGCCAGCAGCCAAGCCCGCTGGACTAGGGGCACAGATACGCAGTATTTT. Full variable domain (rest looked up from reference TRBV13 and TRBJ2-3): AAGVIQSPRHLIKEKRETATLKCYPIPRHDTVYWYQQGPGQDPQFLISFYEKMQSDKGSIPDRFSAQQFSDYHSELNMSSLELGDSALYFCASSQARWTRGTDTQYFGPGTRLTVL.